A single sample is the source of the 29 T cell receptor beta chains below, sequenced in a study of blood T cell repertoires in COVID-19. The repertoire was sequenced with immunoSEQ multiplex PCR; TCRdb's copy has only in-frame clones and lacks some. The sample holds hundreds of thousands of clones; 85% to 90% are singletons and the top ten take about 1.2%. Material: peripheral blood. The receptors come from a man between 65 and 80 years old with acute or convalescent COVID-19.

This clone was observed a single time. The gene calls are TRBV20-1 and TRBJ1-6, with D unclear. Trimming took 7 bases from V and 14 from J, leaving 15 bases between them. Looked up from germline, CDR1 is DFQATT and CDR2 is SNEGSKA (reference sequence). This CDR3 region has 11 residues. The DNA for the CDR3 is TGCAGTGTCAGACCCGCAGGCACCCTCCACTTT. Its protein product is CSVRPAGTLHF.

The gene calls are TRBV12-3 or TRBV12-4 and TRBJ2-3; tentative D call: TRBD1 (5 bases). The CDR3 contains 13 residues. Between the trimmed V and J ends, which lost 7 bases and 2 bases, there was a span of 10 bases. CDR3 nucleotides: TGTGCCAGCACCGTGGGGCCCACAGATACGCAGTATTTT. As protein: CASTVGPTDTQYF.

V usage is TRBV6-6 and J usage is TRBJ2-1, with TRBD1 matching 12 bases. This CDR3 region has 14 residues. V shed 4 bases, J shed 8 bases, and the junction held 3 bases outside the gene matches. Germline CDR1 reads MNHNY; CDR2 reads SVGAGI (reference sequence). The CDR3, as DNA: TGTGCCAGCAGTTTTGGGACAGGGGGCTATGAGCAGTTCTTC. Its protein product is CASSFGTGGYEQFF.

V gene TRBV28 combines with J gene TRBJ2-3; 8 bases agree with TRBD2. V shed 7 bases, J shed 3 bases, and the junction held 9 bases outside the gene matches. This CDR3 spans 15 amino acids. CDR1 and CDR2 (germline): MDHEN, SYDVKM. CDR3 nucleotide sequence: TGTGCCAGCAAGGGTCAGCGGGAGTGGACAGATACGCAGTATTTT. Residues: CASKGQREWTDTQYF.

The chain is built from TRBV30 and TRBJ1-6; maybe TRBD1 (5 bases). Trimming pared 3 bases from V and 10 bases from J, leaving 19 bases between. Germline V gives CDR1 GTSNPN, CDR2 SVGIG (reference sequence). The CDR3 extends over 15 amino acids. The CDR3 DNA reads as TGTGCCTGGAGACCCCTGGGGGGGGATGGGTCACCCCTCCACTTT. This translates into CAWRPLGGDGSPLHF.

This clone was picked up one time. The chain links TRBV19 to TRBJ1-2; TRBD1 might be the D (6 bases). Trimming pared 2 bases from V and 2 bases from J, leaving 12 bases between. This CDR3 spans 15 amino acids. Germline V gene data show CDR1 as LNHDA and CDR2 as SQIVND (reference sequence). The CDR3 region is CASSISGGANYGYTF. Here the CDR3 DNA reads TGTGCCAGTAGTATATCGGGGGGGGCAAACTATGGCTACACCTTC.

This clone was counted a single time. V gene TRBV9 combines with J gene TRBJ2-3; 9 nucleotides align to TRBD2. V lost 5 bases to trimming and J lost 4 bases; unmatched junction nucleotides: 2. Germline V lookup: CDR1 SGDLS, CDR2 YYNGEE. The CDR3 spans 13 residues. The CDR3 region has the DNA TGTGCCAGCAGTATAGCGGGGGCAGATACGCAGTATTTT. This codes for CASSIAGADTQYF.

V usage is TRBV6-5 and J usage is TRBJ2-5; 10 nucleotides match TRBD1. Germline V CDR1 and CDR2: MNHEY, SVGAGI. This CDR3 is 16 amino acids long. V was pared by 0 bases and J by 7 bases, with 8 bases of the junction left unmatched. CDR3 DNA sequence: TGTGCCAGCAGTTACTCGGACAGGGGGTCGAAGGTGACCCAGTACTTC. The encoded protein is CASSYSDRGSKVTQYF.

The V and J genes are TRBV29-1 and TRBJ2-3; maybe TRBD1 (6 bases). The germline V gene encodes CDR1 SQVTM and CDR2 ANQGSEA. The CDR3 consists of 14 residues. The CDR3 loop is CTVTGAGDRDTQYF. CDR3 DNA sequence: TGCACCGTCACCGGGGCAGGGGATCGAGATACGCAGTATTTT.

The V gene is TRBV7-8, the J gene TRBJ1-5; no firm D call. The CDR3 length is 13 residues. CDR1 and CDR2 (germline): SGHVS, FQNEAQ. Trimming stripped 2 bases from V and 4 bases from J, with 6 bases between. The CDR3 reads CASSLSRNQPQHF. DNA for the CDR3: TGTGCCAGCAGCTTAAGCCGAAATCAGCCCCAGCATTTT.

The rearrangement uses TRBV6-4 and TRBJ2-3; 12 bases line up with TRBD2. Germline trimming cut 3 bases from V and 10 bases from J; bases unmatched to any gene: 5. The CDR3 has 14 residues. Germline CDR1 and CDR2: MRHNA and SNTAGT. This CDR3 is CASSETSGSLAQYF. The CDR3 nucleotides read TGTGCCAGCAGTGAGACTAGCGGGAGCCTTGCGCAGTATTTT.

The rearrangement links TRBV7-2 to TRBJ2-5; D may be TRBD1 (8 bases). V was shortened by 3 bases and J by 4 bases, with 12 bases between the two germline ends. The CDR3 has 14 amino acids. Germline V gene sequence: CDR1 SGHTA, CDR2 FQGNSA. Here the CDR3 DNA reads TGTGCCAGCAGCTTTAACAGGGGGGGAGAGACCCAGTACTTC. This codes for CASSFNRGGETQYF.

The gene calls are TRBV6-4 and TRBJ2-7; D is unresolved. V was clipped by 3 bases and J by 6 bases, with 9 bases between them. The CDR3 sequence is 12 residues long. From germline, CDR1 is MRHNA and CDR2 SNTAGT. CDR3 bases: TGTGCCAGCAGTGAGGGCTTGAGCGAGCAGTACTTC. It codes for CASSEGLSEQYF.

The V call is TRBV28, the J call TRBJ2-4, with TRBD2 as a possible D gene (8 bases). The CDR3 runs to 14 residues. V was cut by 5 bases and J by 5 bases, with 13 bases left in between. Germline values: CDR1 MDHEN, CDR2 SYDVKM. The CDR3 sequence: CASSPGGGENIQYF. The CDR3 coding sequence is TGTGCCAGCAGTCCGGGAGGGGGCGAAAACATTCAGTACTTC.

In nucleotides, the CDR3 is TGTGCCACCAGCGTCATGGGGGGGGAAAAACTGTTTTTT. Its protein product is CATSVMGGEKLFF. This chain links TRBV12-3 or TRBV12-4 with TRBJ1-4; D is possibly TRBD1 (5 bases). The CDR3 extends over 13 amino acids. V shed 10 bases and J shed 8 bases, with 17 bases lying between them.

The V call is TRBV19, the J call TRBJ2-1; no clear D gene. Germline CDR1 LNHDA, CDR2 SQIVND (reference sequence). The CDR3 loop spans 14 amino acids. The V end lost 2 bases, the J end lost 3 bases, and 8 bases lay between the germline ends. This CDR3 is CASSIMAHYNEQFF. CDR3 DNA sequence: TGTGCCAGTAGTATAATGGCACACTACAATGAGCAGTTCTTC.

The chain joins TRBV5-1 to TRBJ2-1; 11 nucleotides line up with TRBD2. The CDR3 covers 16 residues. Germline V CDR1 and CDR2: SGHRS, YFSETQ. The J segment lost 8 bases and the V segment lost 4 bases, leaving 11 bases of the junction unmatched. The CDR3 DNA sequence: TGCGCCAGCAGCGCACGGACTAGCGGGCAAGGCGATGAGCAGTTCTTC. As protein: CASSARTSGQGDEQFF.

This chain joins TRBV4-2 and TRBJ2-4; the match to TRBD2 covers 8 bases. CDR3 length: 17 amino acids. With 0 bases clipped from V and 6 bases from J, the junction kept 10 bases outside the gene matches. The germline gives CDR1 LGHNA, CDR2 YNFKEQ. This CDR3 reads CASSQDRTSGGGNIQYF. CDR3 nucleotides: TGTGCCAGCAGCCAAGATCGGACCAGCGGGGGCGGAAACATTCAGTACTTC.

The chain is built from TRBV19 and TRBJ1-4; D uncertain. CDR1 is LNHDA, CDR2 SQIVND, per germline (reference sequence). Trimming cost V 3 bases and J 0 bases, with 8 bases left between them. The CDR3 length is 15 residues. CDR3 in amino acids: CASSISGTTNEKLFF. The CDR3 nucleotides read TGTGCCAGTAGTATCTCCGGGACAACTAATGAAAAACTGTTTTTT.

This rearrangement joins TRBV4-1 to TRBJ2-2, with D maybe TRBD2 (5 bases). The V end was cut by 1 base, the J end by 7 bases, with 10 bases between. The germline V gene has CDR1 MGHRA and CDR2 YSYEKL. The CDR3 contains 14 residues. CDR3 amino acids: CASSQGELGGELFF. The CDR3 DNA reads as TGCGCCAGCAGCCAAGGGGAGTTGGGCGGGGAGCTGTTTTTT.

The rearrangement links TRBV10-3 to TRBJ1-1, with 9 bases that match TRBD1. Germline loops: CDR1 ENHRY, CDR2 SYGVKD. V trimming: 10 bases; J trimming: 1 base; junction bases outside the gene matches: 4. This CDR3 contains 13 residues. The DNA of the CDR3 is TGTGCCACCACGACAGGGGGGAACACTGAAGCTTTCTTT. Its protein product is CATTTGGNTEAFF.

This chain joins TRBV2 and TRBJ1-6; D is perhaps TRBD1 (5 bases). CDR1 and CDR2 (germline): SNHLY, FYNNEI. This CDR3 is built from 15 residues. V dropped 6 bases and J dropped 7 bases, with 16 bases sitting between them. CDR3 residues: CASRPGGTSNSPLHF. Written as DNA, the CDR3 is TGTGCCAGCAGGCCGGGGGGGACCTCCAATTCACCCCTCCACTTT.

The chain links TRBV3-1 (or the pseudogene TRBV3-2) to TRBJ2-7; TRBD1 might be the D (5 bases). CDR3 length equals 14 residues. Germline V lookup: CDR1 LGHDT, CDR2 YNNKEL (reference sequence). With 1 base removed from V and 6 bases from J, the gap between germline ends came to 13 bases. The CDR3 region is CASSQVQGRSEQYF. CDR3 coding DNA: TGTGCCAGCAGCCAAGTGCAGGGAAGGTCCGAGCAGTACTTC.

V is TRBV2 and J is TRBJ1-2, with 8 bases aligning to TRBD1. CDR1 and CDR2 from the germline V gene are SNHLY and FYNNEI. The CDR3 has 15 amino acids. V lost 3 bases, J lost 2 bases, and 5 bases stayed unmatched. In DNA form, the CDR3 reads TGTGCCAGCAGTGAGTCGACAGGGGACAACTATGGCTACACCTTC. Translated: CASSESTGDNYGYTF.

This chain joins TRBV4-1 and TRBJ1-1; TRBD1 agrees at 10 bases. This CDR3 comprises 14 residues. V shed 5 bases, J shed 3 bases, and the junction held 3 bases outside the gene matches. Germline assignment: CDR1 MGHRA and CDR2 YSYEKL. The CDR3 region is CASSWTGGDTEAFF. In DNA, the CDR3 is TGCGCCAGCAGCTGGACAGGGGGGGACACTGAAGCTTTCTTT.

This chain uses TRBV5-6 with TRBJ1-5; TRBD1 matches 7 bases. Per the germline V gene, CDR1 is SGHDT and CDR2 is YYEEEE. Trimming removed 3 bases from V and 6 bases from J; junction bases left unmatched: 12. The CDR3 is made up of 16 amino acids. CDR3 nucleotides: TGTGCCAGCAGCTCAAAAGCCCAGGGGGTGGTTCAGCCCCAGCATTTT. Translation gives CASSSKAQGVVQPQHF. The whole variable domain, filled in from reference TRBV5-6 and TRBJ1-5, reads DAGVTQSPTHLIKTRGQQVTLRCSPKSGHDTVSWYQQALGQGPQFIFQYYEEEERQRGNFPDRFSGHQFPNYSSELNVNALLLGDSALYLCASSSKAQGVVQPQHFGDGTRLSIL.

This clone was counted a single time. The rearrangement links TRBV12-2 to TRBJ2-1; the table's TRBD1 call for D was not verified on the DNA. TRBV12-2 is given as a pseudogene. The CDR3 is made up of 17 amino acids. The CDR3 DNA reads as TGTGCAAGTCGCTTAATTTCCGACAGGGGCCTCTACAATGAGCAGTTCTTC. This codes for CASRLISDRGLYNEQFF.

This chain joins TRBV5-6 and TRBJ1-1; 7 bases match TRBD1. The CDR3 length is 14 residues. Germline CDR1 and CDR2: SGHDT and YYEEEE. The ends lost 5 bases at V and 0 bases at J; junction bases unmatched: 4. The CDR3 spells CASSRDRVNTEAFF. CDR3 DNA: TGTGCCAGCAGTCGGGACAGAGTGAACACTGAAGCTTTCTTT.

The chain employs TRBV15 and TRBJ2-2, with D possibly TRBD1 on 6 matching bases. The germline V gene encodes CDR1 LNHNV and CDR2 YYDKDF (reference sequence). The germline V and J ends were trimmed by 3 bases and 2 bases, with 16 bases remaining between them. The CDR3 sequence is 17 residues long. The CDR3 protein is CATSRRGTRTNTGELFF. CDR3 coding DNA: TGTGCCACCAGCAGGAGGGGGACGCGGACAAACACCGGGGAGCTGTTTTTT.